These 22 T cell receptor beta chains were sequenced from one sample in a study of T cells in Graves' hyperthyroidism and ophthalmopathy (dated by TCRdb to the late 2010s). Libraries were constructed by multiplex PCR. Reads for this sample came from an Illumina HiSeq 2000. Amplification of TCR beta CDR3 regions was carried out from RNA transcripts. The TCR CDR3 was subjected to a first round of RT-PCR using the HTBI primer set and the Qiagen OneStep RT-PCR kit. TCRdb cleaned the public reads at Q25 with fastp, built clones with MiXCR and kept in-frame beta chains. For every CDR3 protein sequence, its rows merge into one entry that carries the most common genes and DNA. In this sample the table shows hundreds of thousands of distinct CDR3 sequences, approximately 25% of which occur a single time. Clones ranked in the top ten supply approximately 10% of the sample. The sequencing sample was made of blood. The receptor set was obtained from a young woman with Graves' ophthalmopathy.

In this sample, this clonotype turned up a few times. The rearrangement uses TRBV6-1 and TRBJ2-2, with D perhaps TRBD2 (5 bases). The V gene's germline CDR1 is MNHNS and CDR2 SASEGT. Trimming took off 1 base at V and 6 bases at J, with 9 bases between the two ends. The CDR3 runs 14 residues. CDR3 nucleotide sequence: TGTGCCAGCAGTGAAGGCCCGAGGGCCGGGGAGCTGTTTTTT. The encoded protein is CASSEGPRAGELFF.

This clonotype was counted many times. The chain joins TRBV6-1 to TRBJ1-2; TRBD1 matches at 10 bases. The CDR3 is 17 residues long. The germline CDR1 and CDR2 sequences are MNHNS and SASEGT. With V trimmed by 1 base and J by 4 bases, 9 bases remained unmatched. CDR3: CASSEGLRDRGGYGYTF. CDR3 in DNA: TGTGCCAGCAGTGAAGGGCTAAGGGACAGGGGCGGCTATGGCTACACCTTC.

This clonotype was observed a handful of times. CDR3 in amino acids: CASSPMGRLEQYF. The CDR3 DNA reads as TGTGCCAGCTCACCTATGGGCCGACTCGAGCAGTACTTC. The chain is built from TRBV18 and TRBJ2-7, with D unresolved. Germline CDR1 is KGHSH and CDR2 is LQKENI. The CDR3 is 13 residues long. Trimming took off 3 bases at V and 6 bases at J, with 12 bases between the two ends. The full variable domain, in which reference TRBV18 and TRBJ2-7 provide the parts outside the CDR3, is NAGVMQNPRHLVRRRGQEARLRCSPMKGHSHVYWYRQLPEEGLKFMVYLQKENIIDESGMPKERFSAEFPKEGPSILRIQQVVRGDSAAYFCASSPMGRLEQYFGPGTRLTVT.

This clonotype was observed at least ten times. At one end, the junction sequence differs from germline, possibly due to a read error. This chain uses TRBV6-1 with TRBJ2-7; D is undetermined. Germline CDR1 and CDR2: MNHNS and SASEGT. The CDR3 runs 15 residues. CDR3 bases: TGTGCCAGCACCCCCCACTCCGGGCCTTCCTACGGGCAGTACTTC. Residues: CASTPHSGPSYGQYF.

This clonotype was counted many times. V is TRBV6-1 and J is TRBJ2-6; D remains ambiguous. The CDR3 has 14 residues. Germline assignment: CDR1 MNHNS and CDR2 SASEGT. V dropped 10 bases and J dropped 3 bases, with 13 bases sitting between them. The CDR3 here is CATQKGFGANVLTF. CDR3 coding DNA: TGTGCCACCCAGAAGGGCTTTGGGGCCAACGTCCTGACTTTC.

This clonotype came up many times. The CDR3: CASQRDSSYEQYF. The CDR3 DNA is TGTGCCAGCCAACGGGACAGCTCCTACGAGCAGTACTTC. This sequence joins TRBV6-5 and TRBJ2-7; TRBD1 matches at 7 bases. In germline, CDR1 is MNHEY, CDR2 SVGAGI. The CDR3 covers 13 residues. V shed 8 bases and J 0 bases; nucleotides not matched to a gene: 4.

V usage is TRBV12-3 or TRBV12-4 and J usage is TRBJ1-1; TRBD1 matches at 10 bases. V was pared by 5 bases and J by 6 bases, with 6 bases of the junction left unmatched. The CDR3 totals 14 residues. The DNA for the CDR3 is TGTGCCAGCAGTGCGGGACAGGGGAAGGCTGAAGCTTTCTTT. This codes for CASSAGQGKAEAFF.

The rearrangement links TRBV20-1 to TRBJ2-7, with 9 bases that match TRBD2. This CDR3 comprises 15 residues. With 3 bases clipped from V and 6 bases from J, the junction kept 12 bases outside the gene matches. CDR1 is DFQATT and CDR2 is SNEGSKA in the germline V gene (reference sequence). The CDR3 reads CSASRLADSRLEQYF. The CDR3 nucleotides read TGCAGTGCTAGTCGACTAGCGGATTCACGGCTCGAGCAGTACTTC.

This clonotype was seen many times. The chain has TRBV6-1 and TRBJ1-5; D not resolved. The V end was cut by 2 bases, the J end by 5 bases, with 10 bases between. There are 14 residues in the CDR3. The germline CDR1 and CDR2 sequences are MNHNS and SASEGT. The CDR3 nucleotides read TGTGCCAGCAGTGAAAACAGCCCACATCAGCCCCAGCATTTT. Translating gives CASSENSPHQPQHF.

Remarks on this clonotype: This could be a read error, since a much larger clone is one nucleotide away. The CDR3 ends on some other residue instead of the conserved phenylalanine or tryptophan, so this is likely a read error. The V and J genes are TRBV7-2 and TRBJ1-5; the match to TRBD1 covers 7 bases. V shed 5 bases and J 5 bases; nucleotides not matched to a gene: 3. The V gene's germline CDR1 is SGHTA and CDR2 FQGNSA. The CDR3 sequence is 13 residues long. CDR3: CASSEQGYQPQHL. CDR3 bases: TGTGCCAGCAGCGAACAGGGGTATCAGCCCCAGCATCTT.

Details on this clonotype: A read error may explain this, as a much larger clone is one base away. The chain recombines TRBV6-2 or TRBV6-3 with TRBJ2-6; D is ambiguous. CDR3 size: 12 residues. Between the trimmed V and J ends, which lost 6 bases and 5 bases, there was a span of 5 bases. The V gene's germline CDR1 is MNHEY and CDR2 SVGEGT. CDR3 sequence reads: CASRGRANVLTF. CDR3 DNA sequence: TGTGCCAGCAGGGGAAGGGCCAACGTCCTGACTTTC.

In this sample, this clonotype turned up many times. The J gene is TRBJ2-7, the V gene TRBV6-6; 12 nucleotides line up with TRBD2. V dropped 6 bases and J dropped 4; count of bases not matched to a gene: 7. Germline CDR1 MNHNY, CDR2 SVGAGI (reference sequence). The CDR3 runs to 15 residues. The DNA for the CDR3 is TGTGCCAGCAGCTATTATGGACTAGCGGGGTACGAGCAGTACTTC. This translates into CASSYYGLAGYEQYF.

Notes on this clonotype: Being one base from a much bigger clone, this may be a read error. This chain joins TRBV6-1 and TRBJ1-1; 7 nucleotides align to TRBD1. After removal of 8 bases from V and 0 bases from J, the junction contained 6 bases not matched to a gene. The CDR3 sequence is 14 residues long. Germline V gene data show CDR1 as MNHNS and CDR2 as SASEGT. This CDR3 is CASLRQGLNTEAFF. In DNA, the CDR3 is TGTGCCAGCCTCCGACAGGGACTGAACACTGAAGCTTTCTTT.

About this clonotype: A much larger clone differs by one base, so this may be a read error. The rearrangement joins TRBV10-3 to TRBJ2-7; weak D call: TRBD1 (6 bases). Trimming removed 10 bases at V and 1 base at J, with 8 bases between. Germline values: CDR1 ENHRY, CDR2 SYGVKD. The CDR3 covers 11 residues. The CDR3 nucleotides are TGTGCCACCGGGACATCCTACGAGCAGTACTTC. Its protein is CATGTSYEQYF.

This chain connects TRBV6-1 to TRBJ1-1; D might be TRBD1 (5 bases). The V gene lost 4 bases and the J gene lost 3 bases, with 9 bases spanning the gap. CDR3 size: 13 residues. CDR1 and CDR2 (germline): MNHNS, SASEGT. The CDR3 nucleotides read TGTGCCAGCAGTGGAAAAGGGGACACTGAAGCTTTCTTT. Translated: CASSGKGDTEAFF.

The genes are TRBV6-1 and TRBJ2-5, with TRBD2 identical over 8 bases. The V gene's germline CDR1 is MNHNS and CDR2 SASEGT. The CDR3 is made up of 14 amino acids. V lost 8 bases to trimming and J lost 4 bases; unmatched junction nucleotides: 9. CDR3 sequence (DNA): TGTGCCAGCCGAGAAAGCCTAGCGGGAGAGACCCAGTACTTC. It translates to CASRESLAGETQYF.

This clonotype was picked up a small number of times. The rearrangement joins TRBV10-2 to TRBJ1-1; D is ambiguous. Per germline, CDR1 WSHSY and CDR2 SAAADI. Trimming pared 6 bases from V and 3 bases from J, leaving 8 bases between. This CDR3 has 12 residues. CDR3 protein: CASRVGDTEAFF. The DNA for the CDR3 is TGCGCCAGCAGGGTCGGGGACACTGAAGCTTTCTTT.

This clonotype was counted many times. A single base separates this from a much larger clone, so it may be a read error. A read error is likely, as this CDR3 ends without the conserved phenylalanine or tryptophan. CDR3 coding DNA: TGTGCCAGCAGCCCCGGGACACCGGCTGAAGCTTTCCTT. Amino acids: CASSPGTPAEAFL. The chain is built from TRBV12-3 or TRBV12-4 and TRBJ1-1; D may be TRBD1 (6 bases). The V gene lost 6 bases and the J gene lost 6 bases, with 14 bases spanning the gap. This CDR3 has 13 amino acids.

This clonotype has at least ten counts. The rearrangement uses TRBV4-1 and TRBJ1-2; tentatively, D is TRBD1 (5 bases). The CDR3 is 14 amino acids. Germline lookup yields CDR1 MGHRA and CDR2 YSYEKL. Trimming cost V 1 base and J 5 bases, with 11 bases left between them. The CDR3 is CASSQVAGNYGYTF. The CDR3, as DNA: TGCGCCAGCAGCCAAGTGGCAGGGAATTATGGCTACACCTTC.

This clonotype occurred many times. The J gene is TRBJ1-2, the V gene TRBV9, with 7 bases identical to TRBD1. The CDR3 extends over 15 amino acids. CDR1 is SGDLS, CDR2 YYNGEE, per germline. With 3 bases clipped from V and 3 bases from J, the junction kept 8 bases outside the gene matches. The DNA of the CDR3 is TGTGCCAGCAGCGGGCGACAGGGAGGGGACTATGGCTACACCTTC. Amino acids: CASSGRQGGDYGYTF.

In this sample, this clonotype turned up a few times. The chain has TRBV12-3 or TRBV12-4 and TRBJ1-1; D is undetermined. This CDR3 region has 11 residues. The V end lost 3 bases, the J end lost 8 bases, and 7 bases lay between the germline ends. Here the CDR3 DNA reads TGTGCCAGCAGTTTTTTGAGGGAAGCTTTCTTT. It codes for CASSFLREAFF.

This rearrangement joins TRBV7-9 to TRBJ2-7; no clear D gene. The CDR3 covers 15 residues. With 5 bases removed from V and 2 bases from J, the gap between germline ends came to 16 bases. CDR1 and CDR2 (germline): SEHNR, FQNEAQ (reference sequence). The CDR3 spells CASSHMKGPAYEQYF. DNA of the CDR3: TGTGCCAGCAGCCACATGAAAGGACCAGCCTACGAGCAGTACTTC.